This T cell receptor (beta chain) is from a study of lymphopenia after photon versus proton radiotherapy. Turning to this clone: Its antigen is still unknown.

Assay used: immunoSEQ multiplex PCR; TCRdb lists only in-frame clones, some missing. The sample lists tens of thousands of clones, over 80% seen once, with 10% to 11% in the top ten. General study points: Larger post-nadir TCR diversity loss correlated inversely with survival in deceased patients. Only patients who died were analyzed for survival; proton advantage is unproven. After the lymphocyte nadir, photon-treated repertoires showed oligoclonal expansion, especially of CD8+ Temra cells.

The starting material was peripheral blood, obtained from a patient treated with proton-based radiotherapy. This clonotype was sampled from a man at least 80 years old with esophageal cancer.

CDR3 DNA sequence: TGCGCCAGCAGCCAAGATAGCGGGAGGGCTGAGACGCAGTATTTT. Amino acids: CASSQDSGRAETQYF. The chain links TRBV4-1 to TRBJ2-3, with 11 bases lining up with TRBD2. The CDR3 has 15 residues. The V gene end was trimmed by 0 bases and the J gene end by 9 bases; junction bases not matched to a gene: 5. Germline CDR1 reads MGHRA; CDR2 reads YSYEKL.